Shown below are 31 T cell receptor beta chains from a single sample sequenced in a study of shared clonotypes between healthy human individuals. Assay: immunoSEQ multiplex PCR; the TCRdb copy retains only in-frame clones and omits some. The sample lists approximately 2.1 million clones, about 92% occurring once. Specimen: naive CD4+ T cells from PBMCs. Documented subset: CD45RA+ positively selected. Source of these receptors: a man between 18 and 29 years old in good health. Some clones in this sample may be carry-over from other donors' samples.

This chain links TRBV6-1 with TRBJ2-7, with D uncertain. The CDR3 extends over 14 amino acids. Germline V CDR1 and CDR2: MNHNS, SASEGT. V lost 3 bases and J 0 bases, leaving 9 bases between the germline ends. This CDR3 is CASSDSAASYEQYF. The DNA of the CDR3 is TGTGCCAGCAGTGATTCGGCAGCCTCCTACGAGCAGTACTTC.

As regards this clone: One end of the junction varies from germline; a read error may be responsible. The chain employs TRBV7-3 and TRBJ2-3; no reliable D call. CDR1 is SGHTA, CDR2 FQGTGA, per germline. The CDR3 consists of 12 residues. Here the CDR3 reads CASSPPSDTQYF. The CDR3 DNA follows: TGTGCCAGCAGCCCCCCCTCAGATACGCAATATTTT. Full variable domain (missing parts from reference TRBV7-3 and TRBJ2-3): GAGVSQTPSNKVTEKGKYVELRCDPISGHTALYWYRQSLGQGPEFLIYFQGTGAADDSGLPNDRFFAVRPEGSVSTLKIQRTERGDSAVYLCASSPPSDTQYFGPGTRLTVL.

The chain uses TRBV6-1 and TRBJ2-7, with D possibly called TRBD1 or TRBD2 (7 bases each). The ends were cut back, 2 bases at V and 2 bases at J, with 16 bases in the middle. Germline V gene lookup returns CDR1 MNHNS and CDR2 SASEGT. The CDR3 has 16 amino acids. The CDR3 region is CASSESGTVRTYEQYF. The DNA for the CDR3 is TGTGCCAGCAGTGAAAGCGGGACAGTAAGGACCTACGAGCAGTACTTC.

V is TRBV7-9 and J is TRBJ2-7; TRBD1 matches at 7 bases. The CDR3 contains 15 residues. V shed 5 bases, J shed 7 bases, and the junction held 14 bases outside the gene matches. CDR1 is SEHNR, CDR2 FQNEAQ, per germline (reference sequence). The CDR3 spells CASSAAGTELREQYF. CDR3 nucleotides: TGTGCCAGCAGCGCCGCCGGGACAGAACTTAGGGAGCAGTACTTC.

The V and J genes are TRBV4-1 and TRBJ1-2, with D possibly TRBD1 on 5 matching bases. The CDR3 extends over 16 amino acids. Per the germline V gene, CDR1 is MGHRA and CDR2 is YSYEKL. Deletions cut 0 bases from V and 12 bases from J, with 23 bases between. CDR3 sequence reads: CASSQDRVGNTLGNTF. The CDR3 nucleotides are TGCGCCAGCAGCCAAGACAGGGTGGGTAACACCCTAGGCAACACCTTC.

In the case of this clone: This CDR3 is also generated by other DNA sequences in the sample. In DNA form, the CDR3 reads TGTGCCAGCAGTTTACAGGGGGCGGACACTGAAGCTTTCTTT. Residues: CASSLQGADTEAFF. The rearrangement uses TRBV28 and TRBJ1-1, with 8 bases aligning to TRBD1. The CDR3 is made up of 14 amino acids. The V gene end was trimmed by 2 bases and the J gene end by 3 bases; junction bases not matched to a gene: 2. In germline, CDR1 is MDHEN, CDR2 SYDVKM.

V is TRBV5-4 and J is TRBJ2-7; TRBD2 agrees at 10 bases. The CDR3 is 15 residues long. Trimming took 4 bases from V and 6 from J; bases not matched to a gene: 10. Germline CDR1 and CDR2: SGHNT and YYREEE (reference sequence). CDR3 region: CASSTASGSSLEQYF. CDR3 in DNA: TGTGCCAGCAGCACGGCTAGCGGGAGTAGCCTCGAGCAGTACTTC.

Comment on this clone: Other DNA sequences from this sample encode an identical CDR3 as well. The J gene is TRBJ1-5, the V gene TRBV9; the D is unclear. Trimming left V 4 bases short and J 0 bases short, with 8 bases between. Germline-derived CDR1 and CDR2 are SGDLS and YYNGEE. This CDR3 region has 14 residues. The CDR3 sequence is CASSPGVSNQPQHF. In DNA form, the CDR3 reads TGTGCCAGCAGCCCCGGAGTTAGCAATCAGCCCCAGCATTTT.

The V and J genes are TRBV5-1 and TRBJ2-2, with D perhaps matching TRBD1 or TRBD2 (5 bases each). V gave up 6 bases and J gave up 6 bases, with 9 bases separating them. The CDR3 runs 12 residues. Germline CDR1 and CDR2: SGHRS and YFSETQ. CDR3 loop: CASNQGAGELFF. The CDR3 DNA reads TGCGCCAGCAACCAGGGAGCCGGGGAGCTGTTTTTT.

The chain carries TRBV7-9 and TRBJ2-7; either TRBD1 or TRBD2 may fit D (5 bases each). This CDR3 contains 12 residues. CDR1 and CDR2 (germline): SEHNR, FQNEAQ (reference sequence). Trimming cost V 2 bases and J 6 bases, with 8 bases left between them. The CDR3 DNA reads as TGTGCCAGCAGCTTAATAGGGACCGAGCAGTACTTC. It is translated as CASSLIGTEQYF.

The chain combines TRBV15 with TRBJ1-2; D gene unclear. V was clipped by 1 base and J by 8 bases, with 11 bases between them. Germline CDR1 LNHNV, CDR2 YYDKDF (reference sequence). This CDR3 region has 13 residues. The CDR3 nucleotides read TGTGCCACCAGCAGAGCGATCGGGGAAGGCTACACCTTC. This codes for CATSRAIGEGYTF.

This sequence joins TRBV6-1 and TRBJ1-1; D remains ambiguous. Looked up from germline, CDR1 is MNHNS and CDR2 is SASEGT. This CDR3 comprises 12 residues. V dropped 6 bases and J dropped 3 bases, with 8 bases sitting between them. The CDR3 sequence is CASSRLDTEAFF. In DNA form, the CDR3 reads TGTGCCAGCAGCCGGCTCGACACTGAAGCTTTCTTT.

J is TRBJ2-1 and V is TRBV10-3, with a tentative D call TRBD2 (5 bases). CDR3 length: 15 amino acids. V lost 3 bases and J 3 bases, leaving 12 bases between the germline ends. CDR1 and CDR2 from the germline V gene are ENHRY and SYGVKD. CDR3 sequence: CAISDSLADYNEQFF. CDR3 DNA sequence: TGTGCCATCAGTGATTCTCTAGCAGACTACAATGAGCAGTTCTTC.

This clone was detected once. The V and J genes are TRBV5-6 and TRBJ1-1; 11 positions agree with TRBD1. Unmatched junction bases numbered 5, after V lost 3 bases and J lost 4 bases. Germline loops: CDR1 SGHDT, CDR2 YYEEEE. The CDR3 is 15 residues long. DNA for the CDR3: TGTGCCAGCAGCTCACCCGGGACAGGGGGCACTGAAGCTTTCTTT. It encodes CASSSPGTGGTEAFF.

As regards this clone: Additional DNA sequences in this sample encode the identical CDR3. The chain is built from TRBV9 and TRBJ2-1, with TRBD2 matching 7 bases. The germline V gene has CDR1 SGDLS and CDR2 YYNGEE. V lost 4 bases and J lost 0; bases outside the gene matches: 4. The CDR3 totals 15 residues. The CDR3 protein is CASSSTSASYNEQFF. The CDR3, as DNA: TGTGCCAGCAGCTCAACTAGCGCCTCCTACAATGAGCAGTTCTTC.

The V gene is TRBV9, the J gene TRBJ1-3; no clear D gene. The germline V and J ends were trimmed by 4 bases and 2 bases, with 16 bases remaining between them. Germline CDR1 reads SGDLS; CDR2 reads YYNGEE. CDR3 length equals 16 residues. CDR3 coding DNA: TGTGCCAGCAGCTCCCTGGGAACTGGAACTGGAAACACCATATATTTT. Its protein product is CASSSLGTGTGNTIYF.

This rearrangement joins TRBV9 to TRBJ2-7; the D is unclear. This CDR3 has 12 amino acids. Deletions cut 3 bases from V and 7 bases from J, with 11 bases between. CDR1 is SGDLS and CDR2 is YYNGEE in the germline V gene. The CDR3 here is CASSANSHEQYF. The CDR3 DNA sequence: TGTGCCAGCAGCGCGAACTCCCATGAGCAGTACTTC.

Points on this clone: The identical CDR3 is also encoded by other nucleotide sequences in the sample. The chain couples TRBV5-1 to TRBJ1-4; 8 bases match TRBD1. This CDR3 has 15 amino acids. The germline gives CDR1 SGHRS, CDR2 YFSETQ. With V trimmed by 0 bases and J by 6 bases, 4 bases remained unmatched. CDR3 region: CASSLAGTGDEKLFF. The CDR3 DNA reads as TGCGCCAGCAGCTTGGCCGGGACAGGTGATGAAAAACTGTTTTTT. The full variable domain, rest sourced from reference TRBV5-1 and TRBJ1-4, is KAGVTQTPRYLIKTRGQQVTLSCSPISGHRSVSWYQQTPGQGLQFLFEYFSETQRNKGNFPGRFSGRQFSNSRSEMNVSTLELGDSALYLCASSLAGTGDEKLFFGSGTQLSVL.

In this sample, this clone turned up a few times. The V call is TRBV5-1, the J call TRBJ2-7; TRBD2 is a possible D gene (6 bases). Germline CDR1 and CDR2: SGHRS and YFSETQ. The CDR3 totals 12 residues. V was cut by 5 bases and J by 0 bases, with 6 bases left in between. CDR3 region: CASRRDSYEQYF. CDR3 DNA sequence: TGCGCCAGCAGGCGGGACTCCTACGAGCAGTACTTC.

The CDR3 spells CASSWGDRVRGYTF. CDR3 sequence (DNA): TGCGCCAGCAGCTGGGGGGACAGGGTTCGTGGCTACACCTTC. V gene TRBV5-1 combines with J gene TRBJ1-2; 9 nucleotides match TRBD1. In germline, CDR1 is SGHRS, CDR2 YFSETQ. CDR3 length: 14 amino acids. With 3 bases clipped from V and 7 bases from J, the junction kept 7 bases outside the gene matches.

V is TRBV4-2 and J is TRBJ1-2, with D unclear. The V end lost 7 bases, the J end lost 0 bases, and 15 bases lay between the germline ends. The CDR3 consists of 15 residues. Germline CDR1 LGHNA, CDR2 YNFKEQ. The CDR3 sequence is CASTPSTDANYGYTF. CDR3 DNA: TGTGCCAGCACGCCCTCAACAGATGCTAACTATGGCTACACCTTC.

This chain uses TRBV10-2 with TRBJ1-5, with TRBD1 identical over 9 bases. With V trimmed by 8 bases and J by 5 bases, 4 bases remained unmatched. This CDR3 region has 13 residues. CDR1 is WSHSY, CDR2 SAAADI, per germline. The CDR3 here is CASAGTGYQPQHF. The DNA of the CDR3 is TGCGCCAGCGCTGGGACAGGGTATCAGCCCCAGCATTTT.

The V and J genes are TRBV7-9 and TRBJ1-2, with D unclear. With 4 bases removed from V and 4 bases from J, the gap between germline ends came to 13 bases. The CDR3 totals 14 residues. The germline V gene encodes CDR1 SEHNR and CDR2 FQNEAQ (reference sequence). CDR3 DNA sequence: TGTGCCAGCAGCTCCCGGTCCGTTTTCTATGGCTACACCTTC. It is translated as CASSSRSVFYGYTF.

This chain connects TRBV19 to TRBJ2-7; 7 bases agree with TRBD1. Trimming removed 10 bases from V and 5 bases from J; junction bases left unmatched: 17. The CDR3 spans 15 residues. The germline gives CDR1 LNHDA, CDR2 SQIVND (reference sequence). The CDR3 nucleotides read TGTGCCACAAGACCATCGACAGGGTTCCGCGACGAGCAGTACTTC. Its translation: CATRPSTGFRDEQYF.

To note about this clone: At the DNA level, this CDR3 is encoded by other sequences in the same sample as well. The CDR3 nucleotides read TGTGCCAGCAGTTTAGGACAGGGCGGTCAGCCCCAGCATTTT. Its translation: CASSLGQGGQPQHF. J is TRBJ1-5 and V is TRBV27; TRBD1 matches at 8 bases. V was pared by 2 bases and J by 6 bases, with 3 bases of the junction left unmatched. This CDR3 has 14 amino acids. Germline V gene sequence: CDR1 MNHEY, CDR2 SMNVEV (reference sequence).

The chain uses TRBV29-1 and TRBJ2-7, with TRBD1 matching 11 bases. Germline CDR1 is SQVTM and CDR2 is ANQGSEA. The V gene end was trimmed by 6 bases and the J gene end by 3 bases; junction bases not matched to a gene: 7. The CDR3 totals 14 residues. For the CDR3, the DNA is TGCAGCGTCCATCGGACAGGGGGCGGCTACGAGCAGTACTTC. The encoded protein is CSVHRTGGGYEQYF.

Worth noting for this clone: The sample holds other DNA sequences that translate to the same CDR3. V and J are TRBV19 and TRBJ2-7, with a tentative D call TRBD2 (5 bases). Germline CDR1 LNHDA, CDR2 SQIVND (reference sequence). The CDR3 covers 14 residues. V lost 4 bases, J lost 0 bases, and 10 bases lay in between. The CDR3 is CASSSPGSSYEQYF. DNA for the CDR3: TGTGCCAGTAGTAGTCCGGGGAGCTCCTACGAGCAGTACTTC.

The chain employs TRBV7-9 and TRBJ2-1; 9 positions agree with TRBD2. This CDR3 region has 15 residues. Germline V gene sequence: CDR1 SEHNR, CDR2 FQNEAQ (reference sequence). J was trimmed by 5 bases and V by 2 bases; bases with no gene match: 4. The chain's CDR3 is CASSLPGTSHNEQFF. The CDR3 nucleotides read TGTGCCAGCAGCTTACCCGGGACTAGCCACAATGAGCAGTTCTTC.

The chain has TRBV7-2 and TRBJ2-7; D gene unclear. V lost 3 bases to trimming and J lost 5 bases, with 5 bases between them. The CDR3 is 11 amino acids. CDR1 and CDR2 (germline): SGHTA, FQGNSA. CDR3: CASSFGHEQYF. The CDR3 DNA sequence: TGTGCCAGCAGCTTCGGACACGAGCAGTACTTC.

This chain links TRBV30 with TRBJ2-1; no clear D. Trimming took off 2 bases at V and 10 bases at J, with 15 bases between the two ends. The germline V gene encodes CDR1 GTSNPN and CDR2 SVGIG (reference sequence). This CDR3 is built from 13 residues. The CDR3: CAWSQTPLLEQFF. CDR3 sequence (DNA): TGTGCCTGGAGTCAGACCCCGCTCCTGGAGCAGTTCTTC.

The chain combines TRBV7-2 with TRBJ2-1, with D unresolved. The length of the CDR3 is 13 residues. CDR1 is SGHTA, CDR2 FQGNSA, per germline. V was shortened by 3 bases and J by 10 bases, with 13 bases between the two germline ends. CDR3 in DNA: TGTGCCAGCAGCTTGTCTTGGATTTCGGAGCAGTTCTTC. Protein product: CASSLSWISEQFF.